The source of this T cell receptor beta chain is a study of early stage breast cancer tumors. TCRdb's copy holds only in-frame clones and misses some; the assay was immunoSEQ multiplex PCR. The sample lists 45,000 to 60,000 clones; around 83% were seen once. This CDR3 spans 15 amino acids. V lost 7 bases and J lost 10; bases outside the gene matches: 13. Germline V gene sequence: CDR1 LGHNT, CDR2 FRNRAP. This TCR came from a person aged 45-65 years with breast cancer. This chain uses TRBV12-5 with TRBJ2-1, with 10 bases fitting TRBD2. Sequencing was performed on blood. The CDR3 nucleotides are TGTGCTAGTGCCCTCGGGGCTAGCGGGAGAAACGAGCAGTTCTTC. Translation: CASALGASGRNEQFF.